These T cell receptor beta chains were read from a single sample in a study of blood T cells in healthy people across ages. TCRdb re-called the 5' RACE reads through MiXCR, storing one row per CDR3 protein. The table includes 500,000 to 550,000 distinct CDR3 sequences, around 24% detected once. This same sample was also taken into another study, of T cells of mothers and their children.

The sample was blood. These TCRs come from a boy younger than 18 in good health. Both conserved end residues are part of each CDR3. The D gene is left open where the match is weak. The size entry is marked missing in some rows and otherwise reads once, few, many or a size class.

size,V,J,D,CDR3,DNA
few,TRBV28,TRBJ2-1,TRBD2,CASSPQKGGLINEQFF,TGTGCCAGCAGTCCCCAAAAGGGAGGGTTGATTAATGAGCAGTTCTTC
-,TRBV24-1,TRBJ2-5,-,CATSVSGNQETQYF,TGTGCCACCAGTGTTTCAGGAAACCAAGAGACCCAGTACTTC
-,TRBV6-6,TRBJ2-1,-,CASRVRSANEQFF,TGTGCCAGCAGAGTCCGATCGGCGAATGAGCAGTTCTTC
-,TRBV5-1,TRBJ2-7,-,CASRLQGSSYEQYF,TGCGCCAGCAGATTACAGGGCAGCTCCTACGAGCAGTACTTC
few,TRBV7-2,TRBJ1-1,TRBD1,CASSIGTVRNTEAFF,TGTGCCAGCAGCATCGGGACAGTCAGAAACACTGAAGCTTTCTTT
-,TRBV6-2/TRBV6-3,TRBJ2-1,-,CASSFRESYNEQFF,TGTGCCAGCAGCTTCCGGGAGTCCTACAATGAGCAGTTCTTC
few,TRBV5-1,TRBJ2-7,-,CASSFGGVGEQYF,TGCGCCAGCAGCTTCGGGGGAGTTGGGGAGCAGTACTTC
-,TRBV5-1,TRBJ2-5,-,CASSFGRGVVETQYF,TGCGCCAGCAGCTTCGGCAGGGGGGTTGTGGAGACCCAGTACTTC
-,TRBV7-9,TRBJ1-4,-,CASSRQGSNEKLFF,TGTGCCAGCAGCCGGCAGGGGTCTAATGAAAAACTGTTTTTT
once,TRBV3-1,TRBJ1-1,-,CASSQTGSLDTEAFF,TGTGCCAGCAGCCAGACAGGCTCATTAGACACTGAAGCTTTCTTT
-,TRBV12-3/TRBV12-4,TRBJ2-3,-,CASRRDLQGDTQYF,TGTGCCAGCAGGAGGGACCTACAAGGGGATACGCAGTATTTT
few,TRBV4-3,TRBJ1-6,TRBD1,CASSQGQAAYNSPLHF,TGCGCCAGCAGCCAGGGACAGGCGGCCTACAATTCACCCCTCCACTTT
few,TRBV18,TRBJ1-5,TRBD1,CASSPGVGQGYQPQHF,TGTGCCAGCTCACCAGGGGTGGGACAGGGCTATCAGCCCCAGCATTTT
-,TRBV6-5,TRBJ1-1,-,CASSYGAHVTEAFF,TGTGCCAGCAGTTACGGAGCCCACGTCACTGAAGCTTTCTTT
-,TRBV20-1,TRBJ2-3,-,CSARDRVRTDTQYF,TGCAGTGCTAGAGATCGGGTCCGCACAGATACGCAGTATTTT
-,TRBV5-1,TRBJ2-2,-,CASSQLQANTGELFF,TGCGCCAGCAGCCAGCTCCAGGCGAACACCGGGGAGCTGTTTTTT
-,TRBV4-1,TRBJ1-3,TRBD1,CASSQPVRGSSGNTIYF,TGCGCCAGCAGCCAACCAGTCAGGGGGAGCTCTGGAAACACCATATATTTT
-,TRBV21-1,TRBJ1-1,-,CASRRQRGLSNTEAFF,TGTGCCAGCAGAAGACAGCGGGGTTTAAGCAACACTGAAGCTTTCTTT
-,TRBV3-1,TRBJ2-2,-,CASTQVQGIGELFF,TGTGCCAGCACCCAAGTTCAGGGGATCGGGGAGCTGTTTTTT
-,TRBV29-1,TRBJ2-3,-,CSVVATDTQYF,TGCAGCGTTGTGGCCACAGATACGCAGTATTTT
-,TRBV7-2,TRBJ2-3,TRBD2,CASSSIAGPTDTQYF,TGTGCCAGCAGCTCCATAGCGGGCCCCACAGATACGCAGTATTTT
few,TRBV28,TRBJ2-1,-,CASSLSLTRQGNEQFF,TGTGCCAGCAGTTTAAGTTTGACGCGGCAGGGCAATGAGCAGTTCTTC
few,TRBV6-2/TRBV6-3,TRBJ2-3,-,CASRVGPSTDTQYF,TGTGCCAGCCGAGTTGGCCCGTCCACAGATACGCAGTATTTT
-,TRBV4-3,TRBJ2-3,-,CASSPGTLGGTQYF,TGCGCCAGCAGCCCCGGGACCCTTGGGGGTACGCAGTATTTT
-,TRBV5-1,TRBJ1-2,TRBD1,CASSPAQGAYGYTF,TGCGCCAGCAGCCCGGCTCAGGGGGCTTACGGCTACACCTTC
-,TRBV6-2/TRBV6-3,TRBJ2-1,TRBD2,CASNTLAGSSYNEQFF,TGTGCCAGCAACACACTAGCGGGGAGCTCCTACAATGAGCAGTTCTTC
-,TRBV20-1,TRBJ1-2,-,CSAGGPAGRGYTF,TGCAGTGCAGGTGGACCGGCCGGGAGGGGCTACACCTTC
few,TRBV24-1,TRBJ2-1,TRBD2,CATSGGGGFFDNEQFF,TGTGCCACCAGTGGGGGGGGGGGTTTTTTCGACAATGAGCAGTTCTTC
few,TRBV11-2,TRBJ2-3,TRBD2,CANSPLPLAGGGDTQYF,TGTGCCAACAGCCCCCTCCCACTAGCGGGGGGGGGAGATACGCAGTATTTT
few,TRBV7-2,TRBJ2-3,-,CASRIDGYSTDTQYF,TGTGCCAGCAGGATTGACGGCTATAGCACAGATACGCAGTATTTT
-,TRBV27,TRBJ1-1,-,CASSPKAGRMNTEAFF,TGTGCCAGCAGTCCGAAGGCCGGACGGATGAACACTGAAGCTTTCTTT
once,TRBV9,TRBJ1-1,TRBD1,CASGEGAGTEAFF,TGTGCCAGCGGCGAGGGGGCAGGCACTGAAGCTTTCTTT